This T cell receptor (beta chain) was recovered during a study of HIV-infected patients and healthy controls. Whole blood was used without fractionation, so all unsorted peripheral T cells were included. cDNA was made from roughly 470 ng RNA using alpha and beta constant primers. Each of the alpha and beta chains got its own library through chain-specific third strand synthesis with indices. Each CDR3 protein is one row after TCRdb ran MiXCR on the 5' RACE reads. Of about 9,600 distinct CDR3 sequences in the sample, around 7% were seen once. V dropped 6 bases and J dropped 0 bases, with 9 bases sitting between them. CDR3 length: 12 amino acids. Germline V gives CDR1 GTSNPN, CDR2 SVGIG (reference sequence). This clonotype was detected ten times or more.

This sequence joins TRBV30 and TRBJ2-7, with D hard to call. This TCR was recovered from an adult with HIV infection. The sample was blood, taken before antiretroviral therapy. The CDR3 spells CACDMNSYEQYF. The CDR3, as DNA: TGTGCCTGCGACATGAACTCCTACGAGCAGTACTTC. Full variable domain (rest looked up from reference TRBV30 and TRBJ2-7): SQTIHQWPATLVQPVGSPLSLECTVEGTSNPNLYWYRQAAGRGLQLLFYSVGIGQISSEVPQNLSASRPQDRQFILSSKKLLLSDSGFYLCACDMNSYEQYFGPGTRLTVT.